What follows is one T cell receptor (beta chain) and its context. This record comes from a study of control samples from healthy donors and cancer patients. Assay: immunoSEQ multiplex PCR; the TCRdb copy retains only in-frame clones and omits some. Found here are fewer than 250,000 clones, over 80% of them singletons; the top ten hold around 1.9%. The CDR3 contains 14 residues. Germline V CDR1 and CDR2: SGHRS, YFSETQ. The trim removed 0 bases at V and 7 bases at J, leaving 3 bases unmatched. This receptor was obtained from a man aged 30 to 45 in good health. This chain links TRBV5-1 with TRBJ1-3; 8 nucleotides agree with TRBD1. The material sequenced was blood. CDR3 in DNA: TGCGCCAGCAGCTTGGGACAGGGGTTCAACACCATATATTTT. Protein sequence: CASSLGQGFNTIYF.